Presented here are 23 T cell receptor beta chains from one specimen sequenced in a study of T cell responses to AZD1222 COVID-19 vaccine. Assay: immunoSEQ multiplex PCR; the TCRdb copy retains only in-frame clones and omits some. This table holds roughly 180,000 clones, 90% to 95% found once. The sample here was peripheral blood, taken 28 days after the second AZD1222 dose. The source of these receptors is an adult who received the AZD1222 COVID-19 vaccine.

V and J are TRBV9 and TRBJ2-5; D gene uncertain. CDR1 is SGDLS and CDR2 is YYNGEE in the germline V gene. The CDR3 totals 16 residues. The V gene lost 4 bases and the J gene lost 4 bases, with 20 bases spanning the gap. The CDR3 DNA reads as TGTGCCAGCAGCTTCAACAAAGTAGCCGCATTAGAGACCCAGTACTTC. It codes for CASSFNKVAALETQYF.

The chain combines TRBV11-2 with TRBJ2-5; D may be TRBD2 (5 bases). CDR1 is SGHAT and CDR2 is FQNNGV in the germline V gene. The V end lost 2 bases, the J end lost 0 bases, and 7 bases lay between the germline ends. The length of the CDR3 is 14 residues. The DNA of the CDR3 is TGTGCCAGCAGCTTATGGACTGACCAAGAGACCCAGTACTTC. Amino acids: CASSLWTDQETQYF.

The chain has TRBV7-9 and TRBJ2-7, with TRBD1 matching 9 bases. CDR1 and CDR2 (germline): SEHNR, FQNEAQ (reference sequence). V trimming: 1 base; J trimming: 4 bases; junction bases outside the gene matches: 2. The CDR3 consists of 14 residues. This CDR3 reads CASSLGDRVYEQYF. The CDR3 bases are TGTGCCAGCAGCTTAGGGGACAGGGTTTACGAGCAGTACTTC.

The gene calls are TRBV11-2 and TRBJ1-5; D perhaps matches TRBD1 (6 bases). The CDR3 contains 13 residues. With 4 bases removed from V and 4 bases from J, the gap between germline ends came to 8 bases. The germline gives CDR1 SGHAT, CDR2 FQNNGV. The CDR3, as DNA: TGTGCCAGCAGCTCAGGGGTAAATCAGCCCCAGCATTTT. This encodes CASSSGVNQPQHF.

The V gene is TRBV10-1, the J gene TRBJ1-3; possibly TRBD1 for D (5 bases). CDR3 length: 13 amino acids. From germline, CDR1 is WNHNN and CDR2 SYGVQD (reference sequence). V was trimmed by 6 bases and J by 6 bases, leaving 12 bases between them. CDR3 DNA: TGCGCCAGCAGGGCAGGGTCTAAAAACACCATATATTTT. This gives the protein CASRAGSKNTIYF.

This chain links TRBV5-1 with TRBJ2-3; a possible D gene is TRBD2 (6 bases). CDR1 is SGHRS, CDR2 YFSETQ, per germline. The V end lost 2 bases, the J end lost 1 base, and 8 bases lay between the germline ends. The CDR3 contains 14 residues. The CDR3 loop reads CASSFTGGTDTQYF. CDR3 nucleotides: TGCGCCAGCAGCTTTACGGGAGGCACAGATACGCAGTATTTT.

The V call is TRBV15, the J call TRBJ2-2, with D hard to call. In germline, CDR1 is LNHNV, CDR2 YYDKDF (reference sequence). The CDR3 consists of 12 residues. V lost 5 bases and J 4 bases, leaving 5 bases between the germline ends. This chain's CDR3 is CATSVGTGELFF. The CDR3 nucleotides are TGTGCCACCAGCGTAGGCACCGGGGAGCTGTTTTTT.

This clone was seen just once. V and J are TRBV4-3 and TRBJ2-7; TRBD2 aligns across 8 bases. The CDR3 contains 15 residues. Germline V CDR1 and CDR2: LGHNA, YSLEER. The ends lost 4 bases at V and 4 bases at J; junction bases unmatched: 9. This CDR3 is CASSRAGTRGYEQYF. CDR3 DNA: TGCGCCAGCAGCCGGGCCGGGACTAGAGGGTACGAGCAGTACTTC.

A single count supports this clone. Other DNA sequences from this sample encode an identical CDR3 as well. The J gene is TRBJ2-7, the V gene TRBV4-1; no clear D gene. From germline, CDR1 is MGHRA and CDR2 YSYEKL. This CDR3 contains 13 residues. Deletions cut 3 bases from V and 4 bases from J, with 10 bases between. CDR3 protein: CASSQGLGYEQYF. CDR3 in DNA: TGCGCCAGCAGCCAGGGATTAGGGTACGAGCAGTACTTC.

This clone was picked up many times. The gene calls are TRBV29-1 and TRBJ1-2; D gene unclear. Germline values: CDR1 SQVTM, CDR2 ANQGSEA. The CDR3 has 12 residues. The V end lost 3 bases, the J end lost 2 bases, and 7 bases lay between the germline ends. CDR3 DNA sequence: TGCAGCGTTGAGGGCCTGAACTATGGCTACACCTTC. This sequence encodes CSVEGLNYGYTF. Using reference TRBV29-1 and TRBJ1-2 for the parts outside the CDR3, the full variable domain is SAVISQKPSRDICQRGTSLTIQCQVDSQVTMMFWYRQQPGQSLTLIATANQGSEATYESGFVIDKFPISRPNLTFSTLTVSNMSPEDSSIYLCSVEGLNYGYTFGSGTRLTVV.

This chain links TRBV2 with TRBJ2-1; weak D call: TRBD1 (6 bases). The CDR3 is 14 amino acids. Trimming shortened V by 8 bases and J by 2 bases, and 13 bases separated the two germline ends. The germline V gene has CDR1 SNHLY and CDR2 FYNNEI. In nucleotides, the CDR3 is TGTGCCAGCGCCTCAGGGGTTACCTACAATGAGCAGTTCTTC. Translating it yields CASASGVTYNEQFF.

CDR3 bases: TGCGCCAGCAGCCAAGACCGGCAGGGGGCTTATGGGGCCAACGTCCTGACTTTC. Translated, it gives CASSQDRQGAYGANVLTF. This chain connects TRBV4-1 to TRBJ2-6, with 8 bases fitting TRBD1. Germline CDR1 reads MGHRA; CDR2 reads YSYEKL. This CDR3 spans 18 amino acids. The V and J ends lost 0 bases and 3 bases, in that order; junction bases with no gene match: 7.

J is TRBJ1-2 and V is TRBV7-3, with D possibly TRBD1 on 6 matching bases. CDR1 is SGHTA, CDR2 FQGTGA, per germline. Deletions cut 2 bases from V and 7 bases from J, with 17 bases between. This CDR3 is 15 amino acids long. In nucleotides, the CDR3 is TGTGCCAGCAGCTTAGCTCCACAGGGTTCATCTGGCTACACCTTC. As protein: CASSLAPQGSSGYTF.

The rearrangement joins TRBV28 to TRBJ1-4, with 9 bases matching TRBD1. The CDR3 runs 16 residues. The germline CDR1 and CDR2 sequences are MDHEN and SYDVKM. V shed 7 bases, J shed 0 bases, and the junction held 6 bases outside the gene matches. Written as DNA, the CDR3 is TGTGCCAGCAAGATAACAGGGGGCCCAACTAATGAAAAACTGTTTTTT. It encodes CASKITGGPTNEKLFF. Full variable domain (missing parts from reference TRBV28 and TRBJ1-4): DVKVTQSSRYLVKRTGEKVFLECVQDMDHENMFWYRQDPGLGLRLIYFSYDVKMKEKGDIPEGYSVSREKKERFSLILESASTNQTSMYLCASKITGGPTNEKLFFGSGTQLSVL.

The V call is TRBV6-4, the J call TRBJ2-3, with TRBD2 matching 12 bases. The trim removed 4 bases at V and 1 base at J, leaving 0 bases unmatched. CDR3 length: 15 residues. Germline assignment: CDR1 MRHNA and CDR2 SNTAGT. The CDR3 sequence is CASSGLAGGTDTQYF. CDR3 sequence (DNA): TGTGCCAGCAGTGGACTAGCGGGAGGCACAGATACGCAGTATTTT.

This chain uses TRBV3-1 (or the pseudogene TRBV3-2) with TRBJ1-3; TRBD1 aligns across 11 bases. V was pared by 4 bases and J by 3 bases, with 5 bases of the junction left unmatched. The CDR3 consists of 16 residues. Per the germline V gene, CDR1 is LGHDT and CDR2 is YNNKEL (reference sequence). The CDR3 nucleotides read TGTGCCAGCAGCCGGACAGGGGGCTTCTTTGGAAACACCATATATTTT. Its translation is CASSRTGGFFGNTIYF.

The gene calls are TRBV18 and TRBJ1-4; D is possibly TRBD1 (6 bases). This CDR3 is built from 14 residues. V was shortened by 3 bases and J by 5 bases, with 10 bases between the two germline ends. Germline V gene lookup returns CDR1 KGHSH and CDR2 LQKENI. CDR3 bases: TGTGCCAGCTCACCGGGGGGGCTAAATGAAAAACTGTTTTTT. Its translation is CASSPGGLNEKLFF.

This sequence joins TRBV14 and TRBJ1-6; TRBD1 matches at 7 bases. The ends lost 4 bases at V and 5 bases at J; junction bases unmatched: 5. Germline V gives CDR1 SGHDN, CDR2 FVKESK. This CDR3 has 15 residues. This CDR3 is CASSPQTGDNSPLHF. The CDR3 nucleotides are TGTGCCAGCAGCCCACAAACAGGGGATAATTCACCCCTCCACTTT.

The CDR3 region has the DNA TGTGCCAGCGCGACGACGTTAAACACTGAAGCTTTCTTT. It is translated as CASATTLNTEAFF. The V gene is TRBV28, the J gene TRBJ1-1; D call uncertain. The CDR3 length is 13 residues. Trimming took 8 bases from V and 2 from J, leaving 12 bases between them. Germline CDR1 and CDR2: MDHEN and SYDVKM.

DNA of the CDR3: TGTGCCAGCAGATCAGACAGCCAGCTTGGCTACACCTTC. This sequence encodes CASRSDSQLGYTF. The gene calls are TRBV12-3 or TRBV12-4 and TRBJ1-2; D is possibly TRBD1 (5 bases). V dropped 6 bases and J dropped 7 bases, with 15 bases sitting between them. The CDR3 spans 13 residues.

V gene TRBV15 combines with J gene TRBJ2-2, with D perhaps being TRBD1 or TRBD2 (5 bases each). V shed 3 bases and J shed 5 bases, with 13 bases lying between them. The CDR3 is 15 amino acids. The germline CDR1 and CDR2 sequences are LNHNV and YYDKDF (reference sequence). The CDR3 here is CATSRGVEVTGELFF. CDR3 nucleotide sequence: TGTGCCACCAGCAGGGGGGTAGAAGTGACCGGGGAGCTGTTTTTT.

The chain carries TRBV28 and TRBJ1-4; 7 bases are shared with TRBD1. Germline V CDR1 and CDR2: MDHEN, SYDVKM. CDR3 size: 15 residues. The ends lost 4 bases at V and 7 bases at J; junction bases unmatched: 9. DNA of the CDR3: TGTGCCAGCAGTTCGAGACAGGGAGGGGGTGAAAAACTGTTTTTT. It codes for CASSSRQGGGEKLFF.

The DNA for the CDR3 is TGTGCCAGTAGTATAGGGACGGGGAACACTGAAGCTTTCTTT. This sequence encodes CASSIGTGNTEAFF. The rearrangement joins TRBV19 to TRBJ1-1; D gene unclear. The germline gives CDR1 LNHDA, CDR2 SQIVND (reference sequence). V shed 1 base and J shed 1 base, with 7 bases lying between them. This CDR3 spans 14 amino acids.